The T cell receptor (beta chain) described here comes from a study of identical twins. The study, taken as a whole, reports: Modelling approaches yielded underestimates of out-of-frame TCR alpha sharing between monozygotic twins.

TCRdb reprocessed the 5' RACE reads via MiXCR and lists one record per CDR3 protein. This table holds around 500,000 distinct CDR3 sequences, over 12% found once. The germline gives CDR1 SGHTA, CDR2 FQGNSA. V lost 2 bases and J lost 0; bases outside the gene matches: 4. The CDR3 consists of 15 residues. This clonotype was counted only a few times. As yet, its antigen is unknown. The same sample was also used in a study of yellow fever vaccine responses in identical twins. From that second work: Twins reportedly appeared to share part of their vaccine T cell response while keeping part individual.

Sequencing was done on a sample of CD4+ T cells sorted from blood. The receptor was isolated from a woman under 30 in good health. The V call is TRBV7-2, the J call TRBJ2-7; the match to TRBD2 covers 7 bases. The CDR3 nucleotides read TGTGCCAGCAGCTTACTAGCGGAGAGCTCCTACGAGCAGTACTTC. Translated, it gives CASSLLAESSYEQYF.